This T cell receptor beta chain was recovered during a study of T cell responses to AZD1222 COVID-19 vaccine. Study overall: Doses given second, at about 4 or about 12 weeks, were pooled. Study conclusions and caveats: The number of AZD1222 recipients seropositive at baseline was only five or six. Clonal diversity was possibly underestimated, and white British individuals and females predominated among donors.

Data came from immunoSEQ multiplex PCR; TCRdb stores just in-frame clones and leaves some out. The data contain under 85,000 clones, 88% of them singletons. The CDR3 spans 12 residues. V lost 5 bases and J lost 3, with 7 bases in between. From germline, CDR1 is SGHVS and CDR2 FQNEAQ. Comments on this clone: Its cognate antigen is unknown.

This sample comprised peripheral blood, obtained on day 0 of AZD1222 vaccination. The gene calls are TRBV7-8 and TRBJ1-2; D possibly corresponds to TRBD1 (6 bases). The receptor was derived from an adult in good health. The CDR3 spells CASSRQDYGYTF. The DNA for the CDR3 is TGTGCCAGCAGCCGACAGGACTATGGCTACACCTTC.